These T cell receptor beta chains were read from a single sample in a study of cytomegalovirus exposure and HLA in healthy donors. Some clones are missing from TCRdb's copy, which holds only in-frame ones; the method was immunoSEQ multiplex PCR. The sample has more than 110,000 clones, 85% to 95% seen once. Input material: PBMCs. Receptors originate from a man in his late teens or twenties in good health and CMV-seropositive. Each CDR3 is given with its conserved first and last residue. The D gene is left open where the match is weak. Only part of the rows carry a size: once, few, many, or a class if the clone is expanded.

clone size: .
V gene: TRBV5-1
J gene: TRBJ2-5
D gene: .
CDR3 DNA: TGCGCCAGCAGCTTGGGATCGGAGGCCCAGTACTTC
CDR3 protein: CASSLGSEAQYF

clone size: .
V gene: TRBV19
J gene: TRBJ2-7
D gene: TRBD2
CDR3 DNA: TGTGCCAGTAGTATAGACCGCCTAGCGGTTTACGAGCAGTACTTC
CDR3 protein: CASSIDRLAVYEQYF

clone size: .
V gene: TRBV27
J gene: TRBJ1-5
D gene: TRBD1
CDR3 DNA: TGTGCCAGCAGTCCGCGGGGACAGGGATATCAGCCCCAGCATTTT
CDR3 protein: CASSPRGQGYQPQHF

clone size: .
V gene: TRBV11-1
J gene: TRBJ1-1
D gene: .
CDR3 DNA: TGTGCCAGCAGTCCCCGCGGCGGGGCGAACACTGAAGCTTTCTTT
CDR3 protein: CASSPRGGANTEAFF

clone size: .
V gene: TRBV11-2
J gene: TRBJ2-1
D gene: .
CDR3 DNA: TGTGCCAGCAGCTTAGATATGCCGGGTTACAATGAGCAGTTCTTC
CDR3 protein: CASSLDMPGYNEQFF

clone size: .
V gene: TRBV6-5
J gene: TRBJ2-7
D gene: .
CDR3 DNA: TGTGCCAGCAATGGCGGGACCCACTACGAGCAGTACTTC
CDR3 protein: CASNGGTHYEQYF

clone size: once
V gene: TRBV10-3
J gene: TRBJ2-7
D gene: .
CDR3 DNA: TGTGCCATCAAACCGATAGGGGGCGAGCAGTACTTC
CDR3 protein: CAIKPIGGEQYF

clone size: .
V gene: TRBV5-1
J gene: TRBJ2-2
D gene: TRBD2
CDR3 DNA: TGCGCCAGCAGCCTACTGGCGGGAGGCCAAAACACCGGGGAGCTGTTTTTT
CDR3 protein: CASSLLAGGQNTGELFF

clone size: .
V gene: TRBV7-9
J gene: TRBJ2-7
D gene: .
CDR3 DNA: TGTGCCAGCAGCTTACAACGAAACAGCTACGAGCAGTACTTC
CDR3 protein: CASSLQRNSYEQYF

clone size: .
V gene: TRBV6-1
J gene: TRBJ2-7
D gene: TRBD1
CDR3 DNA: TGTGCCAGCATCATCGGGACAGGGAATGACTACGGGCAGTACTTC
CDR3 protein: CASIIGTGNDYGQYF

clone size: .
V gene: TRBV2
J gene: TRBJ2-7
D gene: .
CDR3 DNA: TGTGCCAGCAGTGATGAGATCGGGGGAAACGAGCAGTACTTC
CDR3 protein: CASSDEIGGNEQYF

clone size: .
V gene: TRBV28
J gene: TRBJ1-5
D gene: TRBD1
CDR3 DNA: TGTGCCAGCAGAGTCCAACAGGGGTCTCAGCCCCAGCATTTT
CDR3 protein: CASRVQQGSQPQHF

clone size: .
V gene: TRBV5-1
J gene: TRBJ2-1
D gene: TRBD2
CDR3 DNA: TGCGCCAGCAGCGCACGGACTAGCGGGGCTTCTCCGAATGAGCAGTTCTTC
CDR3 protein: CASSARTSGASPNEQFF

clone size: .
V gene: TRBV6-4
J gene: TRBJ2-7
D gene: TRBD1
CDR3 DNA: TGTGCCAGCACCCGACCGGGACAGGGGGCTTACGAGCAGTACTTC
CDR3 protein: CASTRPGQGAYEQYF

clone size: .
V gene: TRBV7-2
J gene: TRBJ2-3
D gene: TRBD1
CDR3 DNA: TGTGCCAGCAGCTCGGACAGGGGATTCACAGATACGCAGTATTTT
CDR3 protein: CASSSDRGFTDTQYF

clone size: .
V gene: TRBV5-1
J gene: TRBJ2-1
D gene: TRBD2
CDR3 DNA: TGCGCCAGCAGCCCCACTAGCGGGATAGGCGGTGAGCAGTTCTTC
CDR3 protein: CASSPTSGIGGEQFF

clone size: once
V gene: TRBV2
J gene: TRBJ1-2
D gene: .
CDR3 DNA: TGTGCCAGCAGCCAGAAGGGACTGAGCTATGGCTACACCTTC
CDR3 protein: CASSQKGLSYGYTF

clone size: .
V gene: TRBV10-3
J gene: TRBJ2-3
D gene: TRBD1
CDR3 DNA: TGTGCCATCAGTGAGTCCCGCGGGACAGGGCTCACAGATACGCAGTATTTT
CDR3 protein: CAISESRGTGLTDTQYF

clone size: .
V gene: TRBV5-5
J gene: TRBJ2-1
D gene: .
CDR3 DNA: TGTGCCAGCAGCAGGGGGTCCGCTTACAATGAGCAGTTCTTC
CDR3 protein: CASSRGSAYNEQFF

clone size: .
V gene: TRBV5-6
J gene: TRBJ2-7
D gene: TRBD1
CDR3 DNA: TGTGCCAGCAGCTCTTTCCGGGACAGCGGTTACATTAGACCGTCCGAGCAGTACTTC
CDR3 protein: CASSSFRDSGYIRPSEQYF

clone size: .
V gene: TRBV5-1
J gene: TRBJ2-7
D gene: TRBD2
CDR3 DNA: TGCGCCAGCAGCTTGGCCGGGGGGGCCGAGTCGCAGTACTTC
CDR3 protein: CASSLAGGAESQYF

clone size: .
V gene: TRBV7-9
J gene: TRBJ2-3
D gene: .
CDR3 DNA: TGTGCCAGCAAGGGCAGAGGGTTACCAGATACGCAGTATTTT
CDR3 protein: CASKGRGLPDTQYF

clone size: once
V gene: TRBV28
J gene: TRBJ2-1
D gene: TRBD2
CDR3 DNA: TGTGCCAGCAGTCCCCCGGGCGGGAGCTCCTACAATGAGCAGTTCTTC
CDR3 protein: CASSPPGGSSYNEQFF

clone size: once
V gene: TRBV15
J gene: TRBJ2-3
D gene: .
CDR3 DNA: TGTGCCACCAGCAGAGTGGCCCTGGGCACAGATACGCAGTATTTT
CDR3 protein: CATSRVALGTDTQYF

clone size: .
V gene: TRBV5-8
J gene: TRBJ2-7
D gene: TRBD2
CDR3 DNA: TGTGCCAGCAGCTTGCAGGGACTAGCGGGAAACCTTCTAGGCGAGCAGTACTTC
CDR3 protein: CASSLQGLAGNLLGEQYF

clone size: once
V gene: TRBV5-1
J gene: TRBJ1-1
D gene: .
CDR3 DNA: TGCGCCAGCAGCTACCGGGGGGCCGGCACTGAAGCTTTCTTT
CDR3 protein: CASSYRGAGTEAFF

clone size: .
V gene: TRBV5-4
J gene: TRBJ2-3
D gene: TRBD2
CDR3 DNA: TGTGCCAGCAGCTCGGGACTAGCGGGAGGGACAGATACGCAGTATTTT
CDR3 protein: CASSSGLAGGTDTQYF

clone size: .
V gene: TRBV7-9
J gene: TRBJ2-7
D gene: .
CDR3 DNA: TGTGCCAGCAGCCCCGAGGGGGTTAACGAGCAGTACTTC
CDR3 protein: CASSPEGVNEQYF

clone size: .
V gene: TRBV11-2
J gene: TRBJ2-7
D gene: TRBD1
CDR3 DNA: TGTGCCAGCAGCTTAGGGTCAGACAGGGGGCACGAGCAGTACTTC
CDR3 protein: CASSLGSDRGHEQYF

clone size: .
V gene: TRBV5-4
J gene: TRBJ1-5
D gene: TRBD1
CDR3 DNA: TGTGCCAGCAGCGCCGGGACAGAGGGTTTGGAACATTTT
CDR3 protein: CASSAGTEGLEHF

clone size: once
V gene: TRBV29-1
J gene: TRBJ2-4
D gene: .
CDR3 DNA: TGCAGCGTTGAGACAGCTTTAGCCAAAAACATTCAGTACTTC
CDR3 protein: CSVETALAKNIQYF

clone size: .
V gene: TRBV7-8
J gene: TRBJ2-7
D gene: TRBD2
CDR3 DNA: TGTGCCAGCACCCGAATCTCCGGGACTAGCGGGAGCGAAACCTACGAGCAGTACTTC
CDR3 protein: CASTRISGTSGSETYEQYF

clone size: .
V gene: TRBV7-2
J gene: TRBJ2-1
D gene: .
CDR3 DNA: TGTGCCAGCAGCTTCGGTGTGAGCTCCTACAATGAGCAGTTCTTC
CDR3 protein: CASSFGVSSYNEQFF

clone size: .
V gene: TRBV19
J gene: TRBJ1-6
D gene: .
CDR3 DNA: TGTGCCAGTAGTATCGACACGGCGTATTCACCCCTCCACTTT
CDR3 protein: CASSIDTAYSPLHF

clone size: .
V gene: TRBV19
J gene: TRBJ2-3
D gene: .
CDR3 DNA: TGTGCCAGTAGTATATTAGGGGCAAGGGGCACAGATACGCAGTATTTT
CDR3 protein: CASSILGARGTDTQYF

clone size: .
V gene: TRBV4-1
J gene: TRBJ1-5
D gene: .
CDR3 DNA: TGCGCCAGCAGCCAAGACCAGGGGTATCAGCCCCAGCATTTT
CDR3 protein: CASSQDQGYQPQHF

clone size: .
V gene: TRBV30
J gene: TRBJ2-3
D gene: TRBD2
CDR3 DNA: TGTGCCTGGGCGCTAGCGGGAGATACGCAGTATTTT
CDR3 protein: CAWALAGDTQYF

clone size: .
V gene: TRBV18
J gene: TRBJ2-1
D gene: .
CDR3 DNA: TGTGCCAGCTCACCCACTATAAAAAATGAGCAGTTCTTC
CDR3 protein: CASSPTIKNEQFF

clone size: .
V gene: TRBV5-1
J gene: TRBJ1-2
D gene: .
CDR3 DNA: TGCGCCAGCAGCTCTGGGGACTCACCGGTTTTTGGCTACACCTTC
CDR3 protein: CASSSGDSPVFGYTF

clone size: .
V gene: TRBV4-2
J gene: TRBJ2-7
D gene: TRBD2
CDR3 DNA: TGTGCCAGCAGCCAAGTAACGGGAGGTGGCTCCCACGAGCAGTACTTC
CDR3 protein: CASSQVTGGGSHEQYF

clone size: once
V gene: TRBV18
J gene: TRBJ2-5
D gene: TRBD2
CDR3 DNA: TGTGCCAGCTCACTCTCGGGAGGACAAGAGACCCAGTACTTC
CDR3 protein: CASSLSGGQETQYF

clone size: .
V gene: TRBV5-1
J gene: TRBJ1-1
D gene: .
CDR3 DNA: TGCGCCAGCAGGCGTCAGGGTGAAGCTTTCGAAGCTTTCTTT
CDR3 protein: CASRRQGEAFEAFF

clone size: .
V gene: TRBV7-9
J gene: TRBJ2-4
D gene: TRBD1
CDR3 DNA: TGTGCCAGCAGCACGACAGGGTTAGGGGAAAACATTCAGTACTTC
CDR3 protein: CASSTTGLGENIQYF

clone size: .
V gene: TRBV9
J gene: TRBJ2-1
D gene: TRBD2
CDR3 DNA: TGTGCCAGCAGCGTATCGGTCGGCCTAGCGGGGAATGAGCAGTTCTTC
CDR3 protein: CASSVSVGLAGNEQFF